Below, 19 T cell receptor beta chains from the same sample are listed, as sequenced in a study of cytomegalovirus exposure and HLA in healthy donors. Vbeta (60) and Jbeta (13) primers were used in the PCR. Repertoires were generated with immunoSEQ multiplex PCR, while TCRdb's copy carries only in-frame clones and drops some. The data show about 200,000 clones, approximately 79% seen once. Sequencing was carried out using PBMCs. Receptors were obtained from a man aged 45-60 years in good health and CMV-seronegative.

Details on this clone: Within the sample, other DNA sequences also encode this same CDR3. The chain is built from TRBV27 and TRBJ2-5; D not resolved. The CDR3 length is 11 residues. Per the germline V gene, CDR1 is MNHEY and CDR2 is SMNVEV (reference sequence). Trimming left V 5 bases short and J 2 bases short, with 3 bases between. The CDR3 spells CASSPQETQYF. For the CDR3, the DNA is TGTGCCAGCAGTCCTCAAGAGACCCAGTACTTC.

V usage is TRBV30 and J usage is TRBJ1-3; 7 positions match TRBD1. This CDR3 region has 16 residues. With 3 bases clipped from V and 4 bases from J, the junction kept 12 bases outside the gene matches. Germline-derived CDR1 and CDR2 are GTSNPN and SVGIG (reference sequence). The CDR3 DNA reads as TGTGCCTGGAGGGCGGGGACAGTGTCGTCAGGAAACACCATATATTTT. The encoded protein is CAWRAGTVSSGNTIYF.

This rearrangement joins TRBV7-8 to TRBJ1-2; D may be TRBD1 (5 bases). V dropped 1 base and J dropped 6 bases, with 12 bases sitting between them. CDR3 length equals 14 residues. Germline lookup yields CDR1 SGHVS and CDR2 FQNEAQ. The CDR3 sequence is CASSLGRAPDGYTF. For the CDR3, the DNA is TGTGCCAGCAGCTTAGGCAGGGCTCCGGATGGCTACACCTTC.

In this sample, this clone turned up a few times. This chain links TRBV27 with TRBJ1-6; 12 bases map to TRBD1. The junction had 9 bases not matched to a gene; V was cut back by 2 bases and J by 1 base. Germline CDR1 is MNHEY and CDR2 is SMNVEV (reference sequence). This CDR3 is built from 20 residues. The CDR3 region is CASSLRTGTGGRSYNSPLHF. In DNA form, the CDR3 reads TGTGCCAGCAGTTTACGTACCGGGACAGGGGGCCGGTCCTATAATTCACCCCTCCACTTT.

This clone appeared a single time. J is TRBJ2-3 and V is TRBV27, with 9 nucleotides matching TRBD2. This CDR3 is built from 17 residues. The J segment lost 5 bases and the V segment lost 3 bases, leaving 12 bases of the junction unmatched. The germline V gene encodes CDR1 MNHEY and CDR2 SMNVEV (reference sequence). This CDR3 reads CASSFGLAPRGGDTQYF. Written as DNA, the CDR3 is TGTGCCAGCAGTTTCGGACTAGCGCCAAGGGGCGGAGATACGCAGTATTTT.

CDR3 sequence reads: CASSKGTRQGGTEAFF. For the CDR3, the DNA is TGTGCCAGCAGCAAAGGAACCCGACAGGGCGGCACTGAAGCTTTCTTT. This sequence joins TRBV5-8 and TRBJ1-1, with 7 bases aligning to TRBD1. Germline V gene sequence: CDR1 SGHTS, CDR2 YDEGEE. The CDR3 has 16 residues. V shed 4 bases and J 4 bases; nucleotides not matched to a gene: 13. The full variable domain, its missing parts supplied by reference TRBV5-8 and TRBJ1-1, is EAGVTQSPTHLIKTRGQQATLRCSPISGHTSVYWYQQALGLGLQFLLWYDEGEERNRGNFPPRFSGRQFPNYSSELNVNALELEDSALYLCASSKGTRQGGTEAFFGQGTRLTVV.

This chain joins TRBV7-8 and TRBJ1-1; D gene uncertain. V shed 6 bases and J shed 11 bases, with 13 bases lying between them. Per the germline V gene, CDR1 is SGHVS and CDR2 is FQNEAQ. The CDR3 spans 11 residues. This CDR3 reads CASSPNPGAFF. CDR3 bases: TGTGCCAGCAGTCCTAACCCGGGGGCTTTCTTT.

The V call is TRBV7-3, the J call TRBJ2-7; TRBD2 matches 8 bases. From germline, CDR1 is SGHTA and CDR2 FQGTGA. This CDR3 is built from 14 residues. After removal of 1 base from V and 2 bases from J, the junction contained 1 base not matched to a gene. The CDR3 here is CASSLIAGPYEQYF. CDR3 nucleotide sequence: TGTGCCAGCAGCTTAATAGCGGGGCCCTACGAGCAGTACTTC.

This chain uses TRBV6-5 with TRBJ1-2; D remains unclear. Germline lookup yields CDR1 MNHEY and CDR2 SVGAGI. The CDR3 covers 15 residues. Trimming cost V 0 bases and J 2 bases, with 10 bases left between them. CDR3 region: CASSYSRRANYGYTF. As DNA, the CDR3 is TGTGCCAGCAGTTACTCGAGGAGGGCGAACTATGGCTACACCTTC.

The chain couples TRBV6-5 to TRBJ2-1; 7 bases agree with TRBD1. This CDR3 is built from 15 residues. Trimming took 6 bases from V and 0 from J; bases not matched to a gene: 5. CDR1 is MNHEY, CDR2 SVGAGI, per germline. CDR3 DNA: TGTGCCAGCAGAACGGACAGGAGCTCCTACAATGAGCAGTTCTTC. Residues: CASRTDRSSYNEQFF.

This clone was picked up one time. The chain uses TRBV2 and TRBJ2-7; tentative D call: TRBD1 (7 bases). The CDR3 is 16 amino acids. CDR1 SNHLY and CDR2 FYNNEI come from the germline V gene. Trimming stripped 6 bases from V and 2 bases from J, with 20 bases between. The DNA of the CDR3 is TGTGCCAGCAGAGGCGGAGGGACAGTAGCCCCCTACGAGCAGTACTTC. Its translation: CASRGGGTVAPYEQYF.

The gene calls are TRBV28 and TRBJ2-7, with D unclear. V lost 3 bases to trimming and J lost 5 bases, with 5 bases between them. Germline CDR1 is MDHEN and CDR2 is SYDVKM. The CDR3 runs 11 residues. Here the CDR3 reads CASSFLHEQYF. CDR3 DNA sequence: TGTGCCAGCAGTTTTCTCCACGAGCAGTACTTC.

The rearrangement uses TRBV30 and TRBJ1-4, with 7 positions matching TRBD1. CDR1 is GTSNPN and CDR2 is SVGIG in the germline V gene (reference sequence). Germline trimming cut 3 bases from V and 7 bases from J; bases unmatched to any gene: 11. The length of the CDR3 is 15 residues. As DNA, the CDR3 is TGTGCCTGGAGAAAACAGGGGATCGGTTCTGAAAAACTGTTTTTT. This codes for CAWRKQGIGSEKLFF.

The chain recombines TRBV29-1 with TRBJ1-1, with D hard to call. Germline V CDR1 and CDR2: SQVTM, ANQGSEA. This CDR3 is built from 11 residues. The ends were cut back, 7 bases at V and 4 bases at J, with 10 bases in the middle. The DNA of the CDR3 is TGCAGCGGGGAGAGCGGCACTGAAGCTTTCTTT. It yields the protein CSGESGTEAFF.

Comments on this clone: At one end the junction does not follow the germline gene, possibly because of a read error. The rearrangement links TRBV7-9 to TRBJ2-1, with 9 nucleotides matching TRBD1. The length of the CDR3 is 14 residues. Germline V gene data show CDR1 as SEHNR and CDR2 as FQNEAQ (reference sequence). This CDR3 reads CAGSSGQGKNEQFF. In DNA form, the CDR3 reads TGTGCCGGCAGCTCGGGACAGGGCAAAAATGAGCAGTTCTTC.

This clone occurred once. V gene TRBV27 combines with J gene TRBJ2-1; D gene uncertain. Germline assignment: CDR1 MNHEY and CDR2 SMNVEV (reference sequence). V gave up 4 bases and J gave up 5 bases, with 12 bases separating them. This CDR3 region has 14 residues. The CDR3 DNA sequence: TGTGCCAGCAGTTCCACCCAGCGACACAATGAGCAGTTCTTC. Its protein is CASSSTQRHNEQFF.

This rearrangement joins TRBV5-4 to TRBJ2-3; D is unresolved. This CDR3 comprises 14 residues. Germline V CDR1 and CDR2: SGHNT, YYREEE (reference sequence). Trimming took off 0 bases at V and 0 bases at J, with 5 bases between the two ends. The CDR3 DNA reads TGTGCCAGCAGCTTGGTAGTGAGCACAGATACGCAGTATTTT. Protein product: CASSLVVSTDTQYF.

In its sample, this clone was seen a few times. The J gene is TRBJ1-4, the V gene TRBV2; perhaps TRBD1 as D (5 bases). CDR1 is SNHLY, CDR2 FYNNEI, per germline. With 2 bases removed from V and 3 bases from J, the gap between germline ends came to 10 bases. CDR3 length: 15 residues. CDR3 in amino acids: CASSEQGLANEKLFF. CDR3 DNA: TGTGCCAGCAGTGAACAGGGTTTGGCTAATGAAAAACTGTTTTTT.

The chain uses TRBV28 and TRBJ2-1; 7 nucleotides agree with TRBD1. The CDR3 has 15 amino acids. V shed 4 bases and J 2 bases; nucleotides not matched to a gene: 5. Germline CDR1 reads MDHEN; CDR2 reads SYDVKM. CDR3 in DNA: TGTGCCAGCAGTTCCGGGGACAGAGCCTACAATGAGCAGTTCTTC. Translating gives CASSSGDRAYNEQFF.